This T cell receptor beta chain was documented in a study of CD8 T cells in Susac syndrome (dated by TCRdb to the late 2010s). For context, the study as a whole: Of the Susac syndrome patients who were sequenced, roughly eight were in clinical remission while roughly 6 had clinically active disease. Susac syndrome patients were therapy-naive, on corticosteroids (some also receiving IVIg), or on IVIg alone at blood withdrawal. Whether CD8+ T cell activation and differentiation in Susac syndrome was antigen driven was tested using repertoire sequencing. CD8+ T cell repertoire clonality was compared between about a dozen healthy donors, approximately 14 Susac syndrome patients and 15 multiple sclerosis patients.

RNA was extracted with the RNeasy kit and roughly 0.5 to 1 ug was reverse transcribed using random hexamers. The immunoSEQ multiplex PCR assay, which covers 54 Vbeta and 13 Jbeta segments, was used to amplify TCR beta CDR3 regions. To correct PCR amplification bias, a synthetic template baseline was used for both primer optimization and computational correction. Under the source paper's analysis protocol: Reads were annotated to V, D and J genes per IMGT and analyzed with immunoSEQ Analyzer, keeping only productive sequences. Clonality was computed as one minus Shannon entropy normalized by log2 of the number of productive unique sequences. For each patient and control, public and private clones were evaluated among the 100 most prevalent clones. Clones were defined as Susac-specific if absent from the healthy and MS cohorts, from more than 900 published viral clones and from other ImmuneACCESS disease sequences. TCRdb's own reprocessing of the public reads used fastp at Q25 and MiXCR and kept productive beta chains. Every CDR3 protein is listed once, alongside the most common genes and DNA of its rows. The V and J calls here are based on TCRdb, not the publication. For this sample there are 120,000 or so distinct CDR3 sequences; about 94% appear just once. Roughly 0.29% of the sample is in the top ten clones.

High-throughput TCR beta sequencing profiled peripheral blood CD8+ and CD4+ T cells from healthy donors, Susac syndrome patients and multiple sclerosis patients. The Susac syndrome patients fulfilled recently defined diagnostic criteria for definite or probable disease. CD8+ TEMRA cells were enriched by FACS, while bulk CD8+ and CD4+ T cells were purified by magnetic negative isolation. Blood was drawn into EDTA tubes, processed within 24 hours, and PBMCs were isolated by density gradient centrifugation. PBMCs intended for TCR sequencing were frozen in liquid nitrogen and were later thawed in a 37 degrees C water bath. A purity of at least 90% was achieved for sorted or isolated CD4+, CD8+ and CD8+ TEMRA cells. Turning to this clonotype: Its antigen is still unknown. Base qualities are missing; no much larger clone stands one base away.

Via the germline V gene, CDR1 is SGHRS and CDR2 YFSETQ. The CDR3 numbers 12 residues from cysteine through phenylalanine. Of all the DNA, just the CDR3 is kept, 36 bases in frame from base 1. Trimming takes 0 bases from V and 10 bases from J, and the germline ends sit 8 bases apart. Paper-wide results and their limitations: CD8+ repertoires in Susac syndrome showed clonal expansion, which was highest in CD8+ TEMRA cells and was greater in clinically active patients than in remitting patients. Looking at Susac-specific public clones, the researchers identified sixteen in the total CD8+ repertoire and roughly 5 in the CD8+ TEMRA repertoire. The number of individuals in the TCR sequencing and HLA analysis was acknowledged as relatively small.

The clonotype was recovered from a human donor with Susac syndrome. In this chain, TRBV5-1 is recombined with TRBJ2-1; the D segment could be TRBD2, given 5 matching bases. The sample taken for sequencing was CD8+ T cells from PBMCs. The base sequence is TGCGCCAGCAGCTTGGGAAGGGAGGAGCAGTTCTTC. Translation gives CASSLGREEQFF.